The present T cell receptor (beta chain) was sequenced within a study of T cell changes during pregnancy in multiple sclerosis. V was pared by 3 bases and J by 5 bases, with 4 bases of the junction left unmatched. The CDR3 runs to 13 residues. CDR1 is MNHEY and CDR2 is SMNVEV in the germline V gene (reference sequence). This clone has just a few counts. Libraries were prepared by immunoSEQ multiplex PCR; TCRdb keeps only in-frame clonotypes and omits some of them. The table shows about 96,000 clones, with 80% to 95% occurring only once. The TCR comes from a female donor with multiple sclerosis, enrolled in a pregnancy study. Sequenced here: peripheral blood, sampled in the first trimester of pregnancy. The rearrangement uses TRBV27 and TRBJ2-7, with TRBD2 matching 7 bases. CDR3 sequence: CASSLREIHEQYF. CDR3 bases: TGTGCCAGCAGTTTGCGGGAGATCCACGAGCAGTACTTC.